The rows below give T cell receptor beta chains drawn from one sample of a study of T-cell reconstitution after alpha-beta-depleted transplantation in children. MiXCR, applied by TCRdb to the PCR reads, yields one record per CDR3 protein. The sample has over 70,000 distinct CDR3 sequences, 9% to 15% seen once; the top ten hold approximately 13%. The starting material was PBMCs from the stem cell graft donor, obtained from the stem cell graft. The source is a human donor who donated a stem cell graft to a child with inherited bone marrow failure. CDR3s include the opening cysteine and the closing phenylalanine or tryptophan. A D gene is named only where the DNA matches it firmly. Clone size, where shown, is once, few, many, or a class for clones that have expanded.

v_call: TRBV20-1
d_call: TRBD2
clone_size: many
j_call: TRBJ2-7
cdr3_aa: CSARDWTSGRHEQYF
cdr3_nt: TGCAGTGCTAGAGATTGGACTAGCGGGAGGCACGAGCAGTACTTC

v_call: TRBV2
d_call: -
clone_size: many
j_call: TRBJ1-5
cdr3_aa: CASSAARVPNQPQHF
cdr3_nt: TGTGCCAGCAGTGCGGCCAGGGTTCCTAATCAGCCCCAGCATTTT

v_call: TRBV7-9
d_call: -
clone_size: -
j_call: TRBJ1-1
cdr3_aa: CASRPDILNTEAFF
cdr3_nt: TGTGCCAGCAGACCAGACATACTGAACACTGAAGCTTTCTTT

v_call: TRBV11-2
d_call: -
clone_size: -
j_call: TRBJ1-6
cdr3_aa: CASSPRAGVDSPLHF
cdr3_nt: TGTGCCAGCAGCCCTCGAGCGGGCGTCGATTCACCCCTCCACTTT

v_call: TRBV20-1
d_call: TRBD1
clone_size: many
j_call: TRBJ2-7
cdr3_aa: CSASPTGPFNEQYF
cdr3_nt: TGCAGTGCTAGTCCGACAGGGCCCTTCAACGAGCAGTACTTC

v_call: TRBV5-4
d_call: -
clone_size: many
j_call: TRBJ2-1
cdr3_aa: CASSLGVALYNEQFF
cdr3_nt: TGTGCCAGCAGCTTGGGGGTGGCCCTATACAATGAGCAGTTCTTC

v_call: TRBV7-9
d_call: -
clone_size: many
j_call: TRBJ2-3
cdr3_aa: CASSYWALMGTDTQYF
cdr3_nt: TGTGCCAGCAGCTATTGGGCCCTTATGGGCACAGATACGCAGTATTTT

v_call: TRBV6-1
d_call: -
clone_size: few
j_call: TRBJ2-5
cdr3_aa: CASTRDRNQETQYF
cdr3_nt: TGTGCCAGCACCCGAGACAGGAATCAAGAGACCCAGTACTTC

v_call: TRBV7-9
d_call: -
clone_size: -
j_call: TRBJ1-1
cdr3_aa: CASSLAGRGLTGAFF
cdr3_nt: TGTGCCAGCAGCTTAGCTGGACGGGGTCTCACCGGGGCTTTCTTT

v_call: TRBV6-5
d_call: -
clone_size: many
j_call: TRBJ1-6
cdr3_aa: CASSYGTLVYNSPLHF
cdr3_nt: TGTGCCAGCAGTTACGGCACCCTCGTCTATAATTCACCCCTCCACTTT

v_call: TRBV10-3
d_call: -
clone_size: many
j_call: TRBJ1-1
cdr3_aa: CAISESQENTEAFF
cdr3_nt: TGTGCCATCAGTGAGTCGCAGGAGAACACTGAAGCTTTCTTT

v_call: TRBV7-2
d_call: -
clone_size: many
j_call: TRBJ2-5
cdr3_aa: CASSLAQAGGETQYF
cdr3_nt: TGTGCCAGCAGCTTAGCGCAGGCCGGAGGGGAGACCCAGTACTTC

v_call: TRBV30
d_call: -
clone_size: few
j_call: TRBJ2-5
cdr3_aa: CASSVLLAPWTQYF
cdr3_nt: TGTGCCTCGAGTGTACTGCTGGCCCCATGGACCCAGTACTTC

v_call: TRBV12-3/TRBV12-4
d_call: TRBD1
clone_size: few
j_call: TRBJ2-3
cdr3_aa: CASSSGTGVTDTQYF
cdr3_nt: TGTGCCAGCAGTTCCGGGACAGGGGTAACAGATACGCAGTATTTT

v_call: TRBV5-4
d_call: TRBD2
clone_size: -
j_call: TRBJ2-5
cdr3_aa: CASSAGLASLETQYF
cdr3_nt: TGTGCCAGCAGCGCGGGACTAGCCTCCCTAGAGACCCAGTACTTC

v_call: TRBV28
d_call: -
clone_size: many
j_call: TRBJ2-7
cdr3_aa: CASTKRGYEQYF
cdr3_nt: TGTGCCAGCACCAAGCGCGGGTACGAGCAGTACTTC

v_call: TRBV7-6
d_call: -
clone_size: many
j_call: TRBJ1-6
cdr3_aa: CASSLDGGNSPLHF
cdr3_nt: TGTGCCAGCAGCTTAGATGGCGGAAATTCACCCCTCCACTTT

v_call: TRBV5-1
d_call: -
clone_size: many
j_call: TRBJ1-4
cdr3_aa: CASSFDETNEKLFF
cdr3_nt: TGCGCCAGCAGCTTCGACGAAACTAATGAAAAACTGTTTTTT

v_call: TRBV6-2/TRBV6-3
d_call: TRBD1
clone_size: many
j_call: TRBJ2-7
cdr3_aa: CASSYQWMGQGVSVGEQYF
cdr3_nt: TGTGCCAGCAGTTACCAGTGGATGGGACAGGGTGTCTCAGTGGGCGAGCAGTACTTC

v_call: TRBV12-3/TRBV12-4
d_call: -
clone_size: few
j_call: TRBJ2-5
cdr3_aa: CASTGDQTHYF
cdr3_nt: TGTGCCAGCACCGGGGATCAGACCCATTACTTC

v_call: TRBV27
d_call: -
clone_size: many
j_call: TRBJ1-1
cdr3_aa: CASKGLATEAFF
cdr3_nt: TGTGCCAGCAAAGGGCTGGCCACTGAAGCTTTCTTT

v_call: TRBV29-1
d_call: -
clone_size: few
j_call: TRBJ2-3
cdr3_aa: CSVRYWDTQYF
cdr3_nt: TGCAGCGTCCGCTACTGGGATACGCAGTATTTT

v_call: TRBV5-6
d_call: TRBD2
clone_size: -
j_call: TRBJ2-1
cdr3_aa: CASSPGRGNIYNEQFF
cdr3_nt: TGTGCCAGCAGCCCGGGGCGGGGGAATATCTACAATGAGCAGTTCTTC

v_call: TRBV3-1
d_call: -
clone_size: many
j_call: TRBJ1-2
cdr3_aa: CASSQLTANLFNYGYTF
cdr3_nt: TGTGCCAGCAGCCAGCTAACGGCAAACCTCTTTAACTATGGCTACACCTTC

v_call: TRBV5-5
d_call: TRBD1
clone_size: many
j_call: TRBJ2-2
cdr3_aa: CASSPTGGSSGELFF
cdr3_nt: TGTGCCAGCAGCCCGACAGGGGGCTCATCCGGGGAGCTGTTTTTT

v_call: TRBV20-1
d_call: TRBD2
clone_size: many
j_call: TRBJ2-3
cdr3_aa: CSARELAGGLSHTQYF
cdr3_nt: TGCAGTGCTAGGGAGCTAGCGGGGGGGCTCTCCCATACGCAGTATTTT

v_call: TRBV20-1
d_call: -
clone_size: many
j_call: TRBJ1-1
cdr3_aa: CSARVASTVNTEAFF
cdr3_nt: TGCAGTGCTAGAGTCGCGTCGACAGTGAACACTGAAGCTTTCTTT

v_call: TRBV7-9
d_call: TRBD2
clone_size: many
j_call: TRBJ2-3
cdr3_aa: CASRYAGGPDTQYF
cdr3_nt: TGTGCCAGCCGCTACGCGGGGGGGCCAGATACGCAGTATTTT

v_call: TRBV7-2
d_call: TRBD2
clone_size: many
j_call: TRBJ2-5
cdr3_aa: CASSLNPAGGQETQYF
cdr3_nt: TGTGCCAGCAGCTTAAATCCCGCGGGAGGACAAGAGACCCAGTACTTC

v_call: TRBV20-1
d_call: -
clone_size: -
j_call: TRBJ2-1
cdr3_aa: CSARESGQGDNEQFF
cdr3_nt: TGCAGTGCTAGAGAGTCTGGGCAGGGAGACAATGAGCAGTTCTTC

v_call: TRBV27
d_call: -
clone_size: few
j_call: TRBJ1-2
cdr3_aa: CASSLFRSSILRTF
cdr3_nt: TGTGCCAGCAGTTTATTTCGATCTTCTATTTTACGCACCTTC

v_call: TRBV29-1
d_call: TRBD2
clone_size: many
j_call: TRBJ2-7
cdr3_aa: CSVVAGPLPKYEQYF
cdr3_nt: TGCAGCGTTGTAGCGGGACCCCTCCCCAAATACGAGCAGTACTTC

v_call: TRBV7-3
d_call: -
clone_size: many
j_call: TRBJ1-5
cdr3_aa: CARPQTVNQPQHF
cdr3_nt: TGTGCCCGACCTCAGACAGTCAATCAGCCCCAGCATTTT

v_call: TRBV4-2
d_call: -
clone_size: many
j_call: TRBJ2-7
cdr3_aa: CASSREGNGYEQYF
cdr3_nt: TGTGCCAGCAGCCGTGAGGGTAATGGCTACGAGCAGTACTTC

v_call: TRBV7-2
d_call: -
clone_size: many
j_call: TRBJ1-1
cdr3_aa: CASSLGSGGQAFF
cdr3_nt: TGTGCCAGCAGCTTAGGTTCCGGGGGCCAAGCTTTCTTT

v_call: TRBV20-1
d_call: TRBD1
clone_size: -
j_call: TRBJ1-1
cdr3_aa: CSAASTTGTGMNTEAFF
cdr3_nt: TGCAGTGCTGCCTCCACAACCGGGACAGGGATGAACACTGAAGCTTTCTTT

v_call: TRBV6-5
d_call: TRBD2
clone_size: few
j_call: TRBJ2-2
cdr3_aa: CASSYSAGVTGELFF
cdr3_nt: TGTGCCAGCAGTTACTCAGCGGGAGTTACCGGGGAGCTGTTTTTT

v_call: TRBV4-2
d_call: -
clone_size: -
j_call: TRBJ2-5
cdr3_aa: CASSQGYSLTSKETQYF
cdr3_nt: TGTGCCAGCAGCCAAGGATACTCCCTAACGTCGAAAGAGACCCAGTACTTC

v_call: TRBV7-2
d_call: -
clone_size: few
j_call: TRBJ2-7
cdr3_aa: CASSLALDVIPYEQYF
cdr3_nt: TGTGCCAGCAGCTTAGCGCTTGACGTTATTCCCTACGAGCAGTACTTC

v_call: TRBV20-1
d_call: -
clone_size: many
j_call: TRBJ1-1
cdr3_aa: CSARDGAGAVTEAFF
cdr3_nt: TGCAGTGCTAGAGATGGGGCAGGGGCAGTCACTGAAGCTTTCTTT

v_call: TRBV10-3
d_call: -
clone_size: many
j_call: TRBJ1-6
cdr3_aa: CAIRGTYLSAALHF
cdr3_nt: TGTGCCATCAGGGGGACTTATCTATCTGCAGCCCTCCACTTT

v_call: TRBV4-3
d_call: -
clone_size: many
j_call: TRBJ2-2
cdr3_aa: CASSPQGTLNTGELFF
cdr3_nt: TGCGCCAGCAGCCCCCAGGGGACATTGAACACCGGGGAGCTGTTTTTT

v_call: TRBV7-9
d_call: TRBD2
clone_size: many
j_call: TRBJ2-7
cdr3_aa: CASSPGTSGRNEQYF
cdr3_nt: TGTGCCAGCAGCCCCGGGACTAGCGGGAGGAACGAGCAGTACTTC

v_call: TRBV3-1
d_call: -
clone_size: -
j_call: TRBJ2-6
cdr3_aa: CASSFRGVSSGANVLTF
cdr3_nt: TGTGCCAGCAGCTTCCGGGGCGTTTCTTCTGGGGCCAACGTCCTGACTTTC

v_call: TRBV18
d_call: -
clone_size: few
j_call: TRBJ2-7
cdr3_aa: CASSLGTYEQYF
cdr3_nt: TGTGCCAGCTCACTCGGGACCTACGAGCAGTACTTC

v_call: TRBV7-2
d_call: -
clone_size: many
j_call: TRBJ1-5
cdr3_aa: CASSLLGVGNQPQHF
cdr3_nt: TGTGCCAGCAGCTTACTGGGGGTGGGCAATCAGCCCCAGCATTTT

v_call: TRBV4-3
d_call: -
clone_size: many
j_call: TRBJ2-2
cdr3_aa: CASSQDEVRPGELFF
cdr3_nt: TGCGCCAGCAGCCAAGATGAGGTTAGGCCCGGGGAGCTGTTTTTT

v_call: TRBV27
d_call: -
clone_size: many
j_call: TRBJ2-6
cdr3_aa: CASSLKGTNSGANVLTF
cdr3_nt: TGTGCCAGCAGTCTGAAGGGAACCAACTCTGGGGCCAACGTCCTGACTTTC

v_call: TRBV5-1
d_call: -
clone_size: many
j_call: TRBJ2-5
cdr3_aa: CASSSAGTLQETQYF
cdr3_nt: TGCGCCAGCAGCTCTGCCGGGACGCTCCAAGAGACCCAGTACTTC

v_call: TRBV20-1
d_call: -
clone_size: many
j_call: TRBJ1-2
cdr3_aa: CSADLGQLGDYGYTF
cdr3_nt: TGCAGTGCTGACCTCGGACAGCTTGGGGACTATGGCTACACCTTC

v_call: TRBV28
d_call: -
clone_size: many
j_call: TRBJ1-5
cdr3_aa: CASSGGGGGQPQHF
cdr3_nt: TGTGCCAGCAGCGGGGGGGGCGGCGGTCAGCCCCAGCATTTT

v_call: TRBV5-1
d_call: -
clone_size: once
j_call: TRBJ2-1
cdr3_aa: CASSFSLGNEQFF
cdr3_nt: TGCGCCAGCAGCTTTTCCCTGGGGAATGAGCAGTTCTTC

v_call: TRBV20-1
d_call: TRBD2
clone_size: many
j_call: TRBJ2-3
cdr3_aa: CSARDPGLAAIDTDTQYF
cdr3_nt: TGCAGTGCTAGAGATCCGGGACTAGCGGCAATCGACACAGATACGCAGTATTTT